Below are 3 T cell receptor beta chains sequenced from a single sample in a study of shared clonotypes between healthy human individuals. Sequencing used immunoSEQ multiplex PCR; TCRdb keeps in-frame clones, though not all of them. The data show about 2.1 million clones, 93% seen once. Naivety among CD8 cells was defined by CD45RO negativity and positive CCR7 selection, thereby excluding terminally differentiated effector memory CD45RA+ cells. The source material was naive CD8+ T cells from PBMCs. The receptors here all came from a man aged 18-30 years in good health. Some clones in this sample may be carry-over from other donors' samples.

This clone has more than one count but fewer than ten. The CDR3 region has the DNA TGTGCCAGTAGCCACAGGGGAAGATACTATGGCTACACCTTC. It is translated as CASSHRGRYYGYTF. This chain connects TRBV19 to TRBJ1-2, with TRBD1 matching 7 bases. The CDR3 consists of 14 residues. Germline-derived CDR1 and CDR2 are LNHDA and SQIVND (reference sequence). With V trimmed by 6 bases and J by 3 bases, 7 bases remained unmatched.

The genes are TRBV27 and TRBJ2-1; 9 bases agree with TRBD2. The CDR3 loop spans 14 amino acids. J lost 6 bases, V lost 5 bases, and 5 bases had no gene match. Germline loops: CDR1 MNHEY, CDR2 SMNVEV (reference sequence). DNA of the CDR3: TGTGCCAGCAGTCTGACTAGCGGTGGCAATGAGCAGTTCTTC. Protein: CASSLTSGGNEQFF.

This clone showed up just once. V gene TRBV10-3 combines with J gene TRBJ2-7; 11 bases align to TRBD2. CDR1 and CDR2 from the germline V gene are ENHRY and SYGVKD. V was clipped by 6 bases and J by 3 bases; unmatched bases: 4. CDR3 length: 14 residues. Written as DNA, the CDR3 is TGTGCCATCAGCTCTAGCGGGAGGAGCTACGAGCAGTACTTC. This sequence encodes CAISSSGRSYEQYF.